The sequence of this TCR beta chain was determined in a study of blood T cell repertoires in COVID-19. Overall study: The United States, Italy and Spain supplied acute and convalescent COVID-19 samples. T cells, B-cell-depleted T cells, or PBMCs supplied cDNA or gDNA.

Germline V gives CDR1 KGHSH, CDR2 LQKENI. V was cut by 2 bases and J by 6 bases, with 10 bases left in between. The CDR3 consists of 13 residues. In the original processing: By means of reference gene primer amplification, nucleated cell counts were estimated. Sequencing was performed with immunoSEQ multiplex PCR; in TCRdb, only in-frame clones are kept and a portion is missing. The DNA was the basis for D and trimming; V, J and clone size are from that table. The table shows over 130,000 clones, with 60% to 85% occurring only once. Sequencing was carried out using peripheral blood. This receptor was identified in a man between 45 and 60 years old with acute or convalescent COVID-19. This sequence joins TRBV18 and TRBJ1-1; D unresolved. CDR3 sequence reads: CASSPSLGAEAFF. The CDR3 DNA follows: TGTGCCAGCTCACCATCTCTGGGCGCTGAAGCTTTCTTT.